The following is a TCR beta chain sequence with its context. These data come from a study of PD-L1 blockade in urothelial cancer. Across the whole study: Blood was subjected to analysis at 3 weeks (second dose) and 6 weeks following treatment start.

The time point was: pretreatment peripheral blood. Profiling relied on immunoSEQ multiplex PCR, and the TCRdb table lists in-frame clones only, not all of them. The data hold 58,000 or so clones, with approximately 80% observed a single time. The sequencing used PBMCs, collected around atezolizumab (anti-PD-L1) treatment. The source is a man aged 70-80 years with urothelial cancer.

The DNA of the CDR3 is TGTGCCAGCAGCTTCAAGGGGATAGCGGGAGGGCCGGACGAGCAGTACTTC. Translated: CASSFKGIAGGPDEQYF. The chain couples TRBV7-2 to TRBJ2-7, with 11 bases matching TRBD2. V lost 3 bases to trimming and J lost 5 bases; unmatched junction nucleotides: 12. This CDR3 has 17 amino acids. The germline V gene has CDR1 SGHTA and CDR2 FQGNSA.